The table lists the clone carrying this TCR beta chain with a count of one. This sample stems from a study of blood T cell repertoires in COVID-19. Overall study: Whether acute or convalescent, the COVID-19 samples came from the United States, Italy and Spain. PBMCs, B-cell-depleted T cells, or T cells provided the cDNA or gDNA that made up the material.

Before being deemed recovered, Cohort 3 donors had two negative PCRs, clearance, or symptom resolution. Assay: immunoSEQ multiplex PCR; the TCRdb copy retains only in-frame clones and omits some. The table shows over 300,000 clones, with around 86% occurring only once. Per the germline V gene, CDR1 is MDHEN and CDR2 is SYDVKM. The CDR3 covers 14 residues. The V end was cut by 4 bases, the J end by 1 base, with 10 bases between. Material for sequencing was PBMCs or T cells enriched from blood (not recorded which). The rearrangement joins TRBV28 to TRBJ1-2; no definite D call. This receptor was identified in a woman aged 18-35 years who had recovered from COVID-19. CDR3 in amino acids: CASSSDGVNYGYTF. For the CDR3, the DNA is TGTGCCAGCAGTTCAGACGGGGTTAACTATGGCTACACCTTC.